The rows below give T cell receptor beta chains drawn from one sample of a study of OX40 agonist ivuxolimab in advanced cancers. Assay used: immunoSEQ multiplex PCR; TCRdb lists only in-frame clones, some missing. The profile covers more than 50,000 clones, with just over 90% appearing a single time and around a sixth taken by the ten largest. The material was CD4+ or CD8+ T cells sorted from blood, obtained in a trial of the OX40 agonist ivuxolimab. These receptors came from an adult with an advanced solid tumor such as melanoma, head and neck, liver or kidney cancer. CDR3s include the opening cysteine and the closing phenylalanine or tryptophan. D genes are given only for firm matches. The size entry is marked missing in some rows and otherwise reads once, few, many or a size class.

-,TRBJ2-2,-,TRBV7-9,CATLLSGATGELFF,TGTGCCACGCTCCTCTCGGGGGCCACCGGGGAGCTGTTTTTT
-,TRBJ2-3,-,TRBV7-3,CASSLTLADTQYF,TGTGCCAGCAGCTTAACACTGGCAGATACGCAGTATTTT
-,TRBJ1-2,-,TRBV27,CASSPLGGMNGYTF,TGTGCCAGCAGTCCCCTAGGGGGGATGAATGGCTACACCTTC
-,TRBJ1-4,TRBD1,TRBV15,CATSRDLPGGNEKLFF,TGTGCCACCAGCAGAGATCTTCCAGGGGGGAATGAAAAACTGTTTTTT
once,TRBJ2-5,-,TRBV6-6,CASAQQETQYF,TGTGCCAGTGCACAGCAAGAGACCCAGTACTTC
-,TRBJ1-1,-,TRBV27,CASLGGLNTEAFF,TGTGCCAGTTTGGGGGGATTGAACACTGAAGCTTTCTTT
-,TRBJ1-5,-,TRBV28,CASSLIGMSNQPQHF,TGTGCCAGCAGTTTAATAGGGATGAGCAATCAGCCCCAGCATTTT
-,TRBJ2-6,-,TRBV15,CATSRDKQGGSGANVLTF,TGTGCCACCAGCAGAGATAAACAGGGTGGCTCTGGGGCCAACGTCCTGACTTTC
-,TRBJ2-5,TRBD2,TRBV7-6,CASSLRTSASETQYF,TGTGCCAGCAGCTTAAGAACTAGCGCCTCAGAGACCCAGTACTTC
-,TRBJ1-1,-,TRBV7-9,CASSSFDKGDYTEAFF,TGTGCCAGCAGCTCTTTCGACAAGGGGGATTACACTGAAGCTTTCTTT
-,TRBJ2-7,TRBD1,TRBV13,CASSLRGQGDYEQYF,TGTGCCAGCAGCTTAAGGGGACAGGGGGACTACGAGCAGTACTTC
-,TRBJ1-5,-,TRBV7-8,CASSPFVGVNQPQHF,TGTGCCAGCAGCCCGTTCGTGGGGGTAAATCAGCCCCAGCATTTT
-,TRBJ2-1,-,TRBV13,CASSLEGLNNEQFF,TGTGCCAGCAGCTTAGAGGGGCTAAACAATGAGCAGTTCTTC
-,TRBJ1-5,-,TRBV7-9,CASSLVVGGVSNQPQHF,TGTGCCAGCAGCTTAGTTGTAGGGGGGGTCAGCAATCAGCCCCAGCATTTT